These T cell receptor beta chains were read from a single sample in a study of T cell changes during pregnancy in multiple sclerosis. Assay used: immunoSEQ multiplex PCR; TCRdb lists only in-frame clones, some missing. Of around 95,000 clones in the sample, 92% were seen once. The sequencing used peripheral blood, collected after pregnancy. All receptors derive from a female donor in good health, enrolled as a control in a pregnancy study. The CDR3 runs from the conserved cysteine through the conserved F or W. D genes are given only for firm matches. Size is stated for part of the rows, as once, few or many counts, or as a class when the clone is expanded.

J gene	V gene	clone size	D gene	CDR3 DNA	CDR3 protein
TRBJ2-5	TRBV6-6	.	.	TGTGCCAGCAGTTACTCTTGGGACATATCGGAGAAGACCCAGTACTTC	CASSYSWDISEKTQYF
TRBJ1-5	TRBV6-1	.	.	TGTGCCAGCAACCGGGAACGCAATCAGCCCCAGCATTTT	CASNRERNQPQHF
TRBJ2-1	TRBV5-1	.	.	TGCGCCAGCAGCTTGGCCACTACCAACTACAATGAGCAGTTCTTC	CASSLATTNYNEQFF
TRBJ1-1	TRBV11-2	.	.	TGTGCCAGTTCTATGAACACTGAAGCTTTCTTT	CASSMNTEAFF
TRBJ2-5	TRBV4-1	.	TRBD2	TGCGCCAGCAGCCAAGGTAGCGGGGGGCTCCAAGAGACCCAGTACTTC	CASSQGSGGLQETQYF
TRBJ1-4	TRBV5-1	.	TRBD1	TGCGCCAGCAGCTTGGCCGGGACAGTTTATGAAAAACTGTTTTTT	CASSLAGTVYEKLFF
TRBJ2-3	TRBV6-1	.	.	TGTGCCAGCAGCGAGGGGGGGCTAGATACGCAGTATTTT	CASSEGGLDTQYF
TRBJ2-7	TRBV15	.	TRBD1	TGTGCCACCGCCATTGGGCGCGGGACAGGGGTCTTCCCCCCGCACGAGCAGTACTTC	CATAIGRGTGVFPPHEQYF
TRBJ2-7	TRBV14	.	TRBD2	TGTGCCAGCAGCCCGGGGGGGGTGGACGAGCAGTACTTC	CASSPGGVDEQYF
TRBJ2-2	TRBV7-2	.	.	TGTGCCAGCAGCTTAGTTGCGGACACCGGGGAGCTGTTTTTT	CASSLVADTGELFF
TRBJ2-7	TRBV30	.	.	TGTGCCTGGAGTAGGGGAATCTCCTACGAGCAGTACTTC	CAWSRGISYEQYF
TRBJ2-5	TRBV4-2	.	TRBD2	TGTGCCAGCAGCCAAGGGACTAGCGAGGAGACCCAGTACTTC	CASSQGTSEETQYF
TRBJ2-5	TRBV6-6	.	TRBD1	TGTGCCAGCAGTTACGGGCCAGGGGGACAGCAAGAGACCCAGTACTTC	CASSYGPGGQQETQYF
TRBJ2-7	TRBV7-9	few	.	TGTGCCAGCAGCTTAGAGGGCAGGGAGGCGGGAGAGCAGTACTTC	CASSLEGREAGEQYF
TRBJ1-2	TRBV5-4	.	TRBD1	TGTGCCAGCAGCGTTACAGGGGGAGTCTATGGCTACACCTTC	CASSVTGGVYGYTF
TRBJ1-2	TRBV11-1	.	.	TGTGCCAGCAGCTTAGCGCACAGGGCGAGACGAGCTAACTATGGCTACACCTTC	CASSLAHRARRANYGYTF
TRBJ1-5	TRBV5-4	.	TRBD1	TGTGCCAGCAGCCAGCGACAGGGGCCGCAGAATCAGCCCCAGCATTTT	CASSQRQGPQNQPQHF
TRBJ1-2	TRBV10-3	many	TRBD1	TGTGCCATCAGTCAGGGGGATGGGTCGTATGGCTACACCTTC	CAISQGDGSYGYTF
TRBJ2-3	TRBV28	.	.	TGTGCCAGCAGTTCGGTAGAATATTTGGCGGGCTTTTCGGGGAGCACAGATACGCAGTATTTT	CASSSVEYLAGFSGSTDTQYF
TRBJ1-1	TRBV13	.	.	TGTGCCAGCAGCTTGACAGGAGTGAACACTGAAGCTTTCTTT	CASSLTGVNTEAFF
TRBJ1-3	TRBV18	few	TRBD1	TGTGCCAGCTCATCGGACAGGGGGCCTGGAAACACCATATATTTT	CASSSDRGPGNTIYF
TRBJ2-5	TRBV5-4	once	TRBD1	TGTGCCAGCAGCTCACGGACAGGCGTCGAGACCCAGTACTTC	CASSSRTGVETQYF
TRBJ2-7	TRBV7-9	once	TRBD1	TGTGCCAGCAGCATGAAAACAACCGGGACAGGGGACGAGCAGTACTTC	CASSMKTTGTGDEQYF
TRBJ2-1	TRBV28	.	.	TGTGCCAGCAGTTTATGGAGGGTGGGTGCCTACAATGAGCAGTTCTTC	CASSLWRVGAYNEQFF
TRBJ1-2	TRBV5-6	once	.	TGTGCCAGCAGCAGGACTCGGATTGGACAGTATGGCTACACCTTC	CASSRTRIGQYGYTF
TRBJ2-5	TRBV2	.	TRBD1	TGTGCCAGCAGGGGACAGCAAGAGACCCAGTACTTC	CASRGQQETQYF
TRBJ2-1	TRBV2	.	TRBD1	TGTGCCAGCAAAAAGGGACAGTACAATGAGCAGTTCTTC	CASKKGQYNEQFF
TRBJ2-7	TRBV18	.	TRBD1	TGTGCCAGCCAGACAGGGCAATTGAACGAGCAGTACTTC	CASQTGQLNEQYF
TRBJ1-6	TRBV27	once	.	TGTGCCAGCAGTTCCCCCTGGGGGGGCTCCTATAATTCACCCCTCCACTTT	CASSSPWGGSYNSPLHF
TRBJ1-5	TRBV6-5	.	.	TGTGCCAGCAGTCTTCGGACAGATAGCAATCAGCCCCAGCATTTT	CASSLRTDSNQPQHF
TRBJ2-5	TRBV5-1	.	TRBD2	TGCGCCAGCAGCTTGGCTAAGGGAGGGTTAGCGGAACTCCAATGGGAGACCCAGTACTTC	CASSLAKGGLAELQWETQYF
TRBJ2-3	TRBV6-6	.	.	TGTGCCAGCAGCATCCCGGGTCTCACAGATACGCAGTATTTT	CASSIPGLTDTQYF
TRBJ2-4	TRBV5-5	.	.	TGTGCCACTGCGGGGACAGTGGTGACGGACATTCAGTACTTC	CATAGTVVTDIQYF
TRBJ1-6	TRBV10-3	.	TRBD1	TGTGCCATCAGAGACAGGGAGGTCGGTAATTCACCCCTCCACTTT	CAIRDREVGNSPLHF
TRBJ2-1	TRBV7-2	.	TRBD2	TGTGCCAGCAGCTTGAGAGCGGCCACTAGCGGGGACAATGAGCAGTTCTTC	CASSLRAATSGDNEQFF
TRBJ2-7	TRBV28	.	TRBD2	TGTGCCAGCAGTTTAGGTGGAGCTAGCGGGAGGGCCTCCCAATTC	CASSLGGASGRASQF
TRBJ2-3	TRBV30	.	TRBD1	TGTGCCTGGGGATTCCGGGACAGGGGGGAGGCAGATACGCAGTATTTT	CAWGFRDRGEADTQYF
TRBJ2-7	TRBV27	once	.	TGTGCCAGCAGTTTCCTAGCGTCTCCCTACGAGCAGTACTTC	CASSFLASPYEQYF
TRBJ2-2	TRBV6-1	few	TRBD2	TGTGCCAGCAGTGAAGCGGGAGGGGACCACGGGGAGCTGTTTTTT	CASSEAGGDHGELFF
TRBJ2-1	TRBV7-3	.	.	TGTGCCAGCAGCTTAGACAAGAGGGATGAGCAGTTCTTC	CASSLDKRDEQFF
TRBJ1-5	TRBV10-3	.	TRBD1	TGTGCCATCAGTGAGTCGGGACAGGAGCGCCAGCATTTT	CAISESGQERQHF
TRBJ2-7	TRBV15	.	TRBD1	TGTGCCACCAGCGGACAGGACAGGGTCCGCGAGCAGTACTTC	CATSGQDRVREQYF
TRBJ1-2	TRBV30	.	.	TGTGCCTGGAGTTTGGCGGGCGCGTTAGGCTACACCTTC	CAWSLAGALGYTF
TRBJ2-6	TRBV19	.	.	TGTGCCAGTAGTATCTTAGACAGCTCCTCTGGGGCCAACGTCCTGACTTTC	CASSILDSSSGANVLTF
TRBJ2-2	TRBV28	.	.	TGTGCCAGCAGTTTACAACTACAGGGATCTTCCGGGGAGCTGTTTTTT	CASSLQLQGSSGELFF
TRBJ1-2	TRBV18	.	TRBD1	TGTGCCAGCTCACCTGTTAAGACAGGGGTTCTACCTTGGAAGTATGGCTACACCTTC	CASSPVKTGVLPWKYGYTF
TRBJ2-1	TRBV7-9	.	TRBD2	TGTGCCAGCAGCTTAGCTAGCGGGACCTACAATGAGCAGTTCTTC	CASSLASGTYNEQFF
TRBJ2-1	TRBV6-6	.	.	TGTGCCAGCAGTCAAGGGCTAGGGGGTAAAGTTGAGCAGTTCTTC	CASSQGLGGKVEQFF
TRBJ2-7	TRBV4-2	.	TRBD2	TGTGCCAGCAGCCAAGAGTCTGGCGCGGGAGTATCGTATGAGCAGTACTTC	CASSQESGAGVSYEQYF
TRBJ1-3	TRBV30	.	.	TGTGCCTGGAGTACCGGGACTTTTGGAAACACCATATATTTT	CAWSTGTFGNTIYF
TRBJ2-1	TRBV5-4	.	.	TGTGCCAGCAGCTTGGCCGGTTCAGGGCTCTACAATGAGCAGTTCTTC	CASSLAGSGLYNEQFF
TRBJ1-1	TRBV29-1	.	TRBD1	TGCAGCGTTGGTGGGACAGACACTGAAGCTTTCTTT	CSVGGTDTEAFF
TRBJ1-1	TRBV27	.	.	TGTGCCAGCAGTTCCACAGGGTGGGGGACTGAAGCTTTCTTT	CASSSTGWGTEAFF
TRBJ1-6	TRBV10-3	few	.	TGTGCCATCAGTGAGGTCGACGGCCGCGGCACCCTCCACTTT	CAISEVDGRGTLHF
TRBJ2-6	TRBV28	.	.	TGTGCCAGCAGTTTATGGTACCCCCTAGCAGGGGGGAGCTCTGGGGCCAACGTCCTGACTTTC	CASSLWYPLAGGSSGANVLTF